The clone carrying this T cell receptor beta chain is classed as medium-sized. What it binds is not known. The sample is drawn from a study of T and B cells in COVID-19 patients. Study-level information: Blood was sampled from COVID-19 patients who were either actively infected or recovered. Study-wide findings and caveats: Active COVID-19 showed highly clonal TRB repertoires; recovery showed diversity and richness above healthy donors. Patients with COVID-19 reportedly showed strongly skewed T cell receptor beta variable and joining gene usage.

From blood, about 250-550 ng of genomic DNA served as TRB template. Multiplex PCR with BIOMED2 TRB-A/B primer pools amplified TRB rearrangements. TCRdb used MiXCR to reprocess the multiplex PCR reads, holding one entry per CDR3 protein. The table shows roughly 3,500 distinct CDR3 sequences, with over 20% occurring only once. The CDR3 spans 16 residues. Germline V gene sequence: CDR1 SGHNT, CDR2 YYREEE (reference sequence). V was shortened by 0 bases and J by 0 bases, with 11 bases between the two germline ends. The receptor's source is a human donor with active COVID-19. The rearrangement joins TRBV5-4 to TRBJ2-3; either TRBD1 or TRBD2 may supply D (5 bases each). The sample comprised blood. CDR3 loop: CASSLEVRESTDTQYF. CDR3 DNA sequence: TGTGCCAGCAGCTTGGAGGTCAGGGAGAGCACAGATACGCAGTATTTT.